This passage covers 26 T cell receptor beta chains from one sample sequenced in a study of blood T cell repertoires in COVID-19. Using immunoSEQ multiplex PCR, the repertoire was profiled, and TCRdb retains in-frame clones only, with some absent. This sample has fewer than 110,000 clones, with around 88% found just once. Input material: peripheral blood. These receptors were taken from a human donor in a cohort sampled during active COVID-19.

This clone was recorded once. The chain combines TRBV19 with TRBJ1-1; D is unresolved. Germline assignment: CDR1 LNHDA and CDR2 SQIVND (reference sequence). The V and J ends lost 1 base and 0 bases respectively, with 6 bases between them. This CDR3 spans 14 amino acids. CDR3 amino acids: CASSIATVNTEAFF. The CDR3 DNA reads as TGTGCCAGTAGTATAGCGACTGTGAACACTGAAGCTTTCTTT.

The J gene is TRBJ2-7, the V gene TRBV7-9, with 8 bases identical to TRBD1. The CDR3 runs 15 residues. Germline V gene lookup returns CDR1 SEHNR and CDR2 FQNEAQ (reference sequence). The trim removed 3 bases at V and 5 bases at J, leaving 9 bases unmatched. The CDR3: CASSLSGQGRHEQYF. Written as DNA, the CDR3 is TGTGCCAGCAGCTTGTCCGGACAGGGACGACACGAGCAGTACTTC.

The CDR3 nucleotides are TGTGCTAGTGGTCAACTCGGACAGGGTTTAAATCAGCCCCAGCATTTT. Translation: CASGQLGQGLNQPQHF. This chain connects TRBV12-5 to TRBJ1-5; 8 bases map to TRBD1. Germline CDR1 and CDR2: LGHNT and FRNRAP. Trimming at V came to 5 bases and at J to 4 bases, leaving 10 bases not matched to a gene. This CDR3 is built from 16 residues.

The CDR3 region is CASSQLVGELFF. As DNA, the CDR3 is TGTGCCAGCAGCCAACTTGTCGGGGAGCTGTTTTTT. This rearrangement joins TRBV3-1 (or the pseudogene TRBV3-2) to TRBJ2-2; D remains ambiguous. V lost 2 bases, J lost 7 bases, and 5 bases lay in between. The CDR3 is 12 residues long. Germline CDR1 and CDR2: LGHDT and YNNKEL (reference sequence).

The V and J genes are TRBV18 and TRBJ2-5; D unclear. Germline-derived CDR1 and CDR2 are KGHSH and LQKENI. This CDR3 is 12 amino acids long. Trimming cost V 4 bases and J 1 base, with 4 bases left between them. The CDR3 DNA reads TGTGCCAGCTCACTAGCCCAAGAGACCCAGTACTTC. It is translated as CASSLAQETQYF.

This chain connects TRBV6-5 to TRBJ1-3; 7 bases line up with TRBD1. CDR1 and CDR2 (germline): MNHEY, SVGAGI. V lost 5 bases to trimming and J lost 0 bases; unmatched junction nucleotides: 4. This CDR3 spans 15 amino acids. The CDR3 DNA reads as TGTGCCAGCAGTACGGGACAGAGCTCTGGAAACACCATATATTTT. Translated: CASSTGQSSGNTIYF.

This sequence joins TRBV4-1 and TRBJ1-5; D uncertain. The CDR3 totals 17 residues. V dropped 0 bases and J dropped 0 bases, with 12 bases sitting between them. Per the germline V gene, CDR1 is MGHRA and CDR2 is YSYEKL. This CDR3 is CASSQEASDYSNQPQHF. The CDR3 bases are TGCGCCAGCAGCCAAGAAGCGTCAGACTATAGCAATCAGCCCCAGCATTTT.

The chain couples TRBV10-1 to TRBJ2-5; D unclear. V was shortened by 4 bases and J by 4 bases, with 10 bases between the two germline ends. Germline V gives CDR1 WNHNN, CDR2 SYGVQD (reference sequence). The CDR3 is 13 residues long. CDR3 sequence (DNA): TGCGCCAGCAGTGGTAGTCGTATAGAGACCCAGTACTTC. Translating it yields CASSGSRIETQYF.

The chain is built from TRBV5-4 and TRBJ1-6, with D tentatively TRBD1 (6 bases). The CDR3 is 15 residues long. Trimming took off 1 base at V and 3 bases at J, with 8 bases between the two ends. Per germline, CDR1 SGHNT and CDR2 YYREEE (reference sequence). The DNA of the CDR3 is TGTGCCAGCAGCTTGAAAGGGGGCTATAATTCACCCCTCCACTTT. Encoded protein: CASSLKGGYNSPLHF.

Written as DNA, the CDR3 is TGTGCCAGCAGCGTAGGCGGGAGGGCTGGCACCGGGGAGCTGTTTTTT. Its translation is CASSVGGRAGTGELFF. The rearrangement uses TRBV9 and TRBJ2-2; 9 nucleotides agree with TRBD2. V trimming: 0 bases; J trimming: 4 bases; junction bases outside the gene matches: 4. The CDR3 consists of 16 residues. Germline V lookup: CDR1 SGDLS, CDR2 YYNGEE.

The V call is TRBV12-5, the J call TRBJ2-5, with 7 bases identical to TRBD1. The germline V gene has CDR1 LGHNT and CDR2 FRNRAP. The CDR3 has 15 residues. The V and J ends lost 6 bases and 3 bases, in that order; junction bases with no gene match: 10. This CDR3 reads CASGLDRWGKETQYF. CDR3 in DNA: TGTGCTAGTGGACTGGACAGGTGGGGGAAAGAGACCCAGTACTTC.

This chain uses TRBV28 with TRBJ2-2; 11 bases line up with TRBD2. The CDR3 contains 17 residues. Germline values: CDR1 MDHEN, CDR2 SYDVKM. V lost 7 bases and J lost 2; bases outside the gene matches: 9. CDR3 DNA: TGTGCCAGCAATGAACTAGCGGGAGTAGGTAACACCGGGGAGCTGTTTTTT. Its protein product is CASNELAGVGNTGELFF. Supplemented by reference TRBV28 and TRBJ2-2, the full variable domain reads DVKVTQSSRYLVKRTGEKVFLECVQDMDHENMFWYRQDPGLGLRLIYFSYDVKMKEKGDIPEGYSVSREKKERFSLILESASTNQTSMYLCASNELAGVGNTGELFFGEGSRLTVL.

The rearrangement uses TRBV19 and TRBJ2-1, with D possibly TRBD1 on 5 matching bases. There are 16 residues in the CDR3. Between the trimmed V and J ends, which lost 3 bases and 0 bases, there was a span of 12 bases. In germline, CDR1 is LNHDA, CDR2 SQIVND (reference sequence). CDR3 region: CASSISRDFSYNEQFF. The CDR3 nucleotides read TGTGCCAGTAGTATCTCCAGGGATTTCTCCTACAATGAGCAGTTCTTC.

In its sample, this clone was seen a few times. This chain links TRBV5-5 with TRBJ1-2; D unresolved. Germline-derived CDR1 and CDR2 are SGHKS and YYEKEE (reference sequence). CDR3 length: 14 amino acids. Trimming removed 0 bases from V and 1 base from J, with 7 bases in between. The CDR3 nucleotides are TGTGCCAGCAGCTTGGGCGGCCGTAACTATGGCTACACCTTC. Translated: CASSLGGRNYGYTF.

The V gene is TRBV4-1, the J gene TRBJ1-3; D gene ambiguous. The CDR3 has 17 residues. The germline V and J ends were trimmed by 0 bases and 0 bases, with 12 bases remaining between them. Germline assignment: CDR1 MGHRA and CDR2 YSYEKL. CDR3 loop: CASSQEGATFSGNTIYF. The CDR3 nucleotides are TGCGCCAGCAGCCAAGAGGGAGCCACATTCTCTGGAAACACCATATATTTT.

The genes are TRBV29-1 and TRBJ2-5; possible D gene TRBD1, 6 bases. Germline V CDR1 and CDR2: SQVTM, ANQGSEA. The CDR3 sequence is 14 residues long. V was shortened by 4 bases and J by 4 bases, with 16 bases between the two germline ends. The CDR3 reads CSVVQGLWGETQYF. The DNA for the CDR3 is TGCAGCGTTGTTCAGGGGCTATGGGGAGAGACCCAGTACTTC. The entire variable domain, with the rest obtained from reference TRBV29-1 and TRBJ2-5, is as follows: SAVISQKPSRDICQRGTSLTIQCQVDSQVTMMFWYRQQPGQSLTLIATANQGSEATYESGFVIDKFPISRPNLTFSTLTVSNMSPEDSSIYLCSVVQGLWGETQYFGPGTRLLVL.

The J gene is TRBJ1-1, the V gene TRBV7-9, with 12 bases that match TRBD1. Germline assignment: CDR1 SEHNR and CDR2 FQNEAQ (reference sequence). The trim removed 3 bases at V and 0 bases at J, leaving 8 bases unmatched. The CDR3 spans 18 residues. CDR3 residues: CASSLGAGTGGLNTEAFF. As DNA, the CDR3 is TGTGCCAGCAGCTTGGGTGCCGGGACAGGGGGCCTGAACACTGAAGCTTTCTTT.

This clone was detected many times. The chain is built from TRBV5-1 and TRBJ2-7; D is perhaps TRBD2 (5 bases). CDR1 is SGHRS and CDR2 is YFSETQ in the germline V gene. Trimming stripped 4 bases from V and 3 bases from J, with 11 bases between. This CDR3 is built from 13 residues. The CDR3 DNA reads as TGCGCCAGCAGCCCTGCCCGGGACTACGAGCAGTACTTC. Protein: CASSPARDYEQYF.

CDR3 sequence (DNA): TGTGCCAGCAGCTTGTCCCCTTCAGACTTAGGGGGTCAAAAACTGTTTTTT. Its translation is CASSLSPSDLGGQKLFF. The chain is built from TRBV11-3 and TRBJ1-4; perhaps TRBD1 as D (6 bases). CDR1 is SGHNT and CDR2 is YENEEA in the germline V gene. V lost 3 bases and J 9 bases, leaving 23 bases between the germline ends. The CDR3 spans 17 residues.

The gene calls are TRBV9 and TRBJ2-1, with 9 bases lining up with TRBD2. Per the germline V gene, CDR1 is SGDLS and CDR2 is YYNGEE. V gave up 3 bases and J gave up 1 base; unmatched junction bases: 11. The CDR3 has 18 residues. The CDR3 sequence: CASSAEVGGRGSYNEQFF. The DNA of the CDR3 is TGTGCCAGCAGCGCCGAGGTGGGCGGGAGGGGTTCCTACAATGAGCAGTTCTTC. The complete variable domain, with remaining parts taken from reference TRBV9 and TRBJ2-1, reads DSGVTQTPKHLITATGQRVTLRCSPRSGDLSVYWYQQSLDQGLQFLIQYYNGEERAKGNILERFSAQQFPDLHSELNLSSLELGDSALYFCASSAEVGGRGSYNEQFFGPGTRLTVL.

The V and J genes are TRBV29-1 and TRBJ1-2; 9 bases line up with TRBD1. With 1 base clipped from V and 8 bases from J, the junction kept 8 bases outside the gene matches. The CDR3 is 14 residues long. Germline V gene data show CDR1 as SQVTM and CDR2 as ANQGSEA. The CDR3 DNA sequence: TGCAGCGTTGAAGTAACAGGGGGCGCGGGAGGCTACACCTTC. This gives the protein CSVEVTGGAGGYTF.

V is TRBV5-5 and J is TRBJ2-7; 11 bases are a match to TRBD1. The CDR3 spans 17 residues. Losses at the gene ends were 4 bases for V and 2 bases for J; bases not matched to a gene: 11. Per germline, CDR1 SGHKS and CDR2 YYEKEE (reference sequence). The CDR3 here is CASSLGAGQGAAYEQYF. The CDR3 DNA follows: TGTGCCAGCAGCCTCGGGGCTGGACAGGGGGCGGCCTACGAGCAGTACTTC.

In DNA form, the CDR3 reads TGTGCCAGCAGCTGGGGCACAACTAATGAAAAACTGTTTTTT. Encoded protein: CASSWGTTNEKLFF. This rearrangement joins TRBV7-6 to TRBJ1-4; weak D call: TRBD1 (5 bases). CDR1 is SGHVS, CDR2 FNYEAQ, per germline. Trimming took off 4 bases at V and 0 bases at J, with 6 bases between the two ends. There are 14 residues in the CDR3.

V gene TRBV6-5 combines with J gene TRBJ2-2, with D hard to call. With 3 bases removed from V and 2 bases from J, the gap between germline ends came to 10 bases. CDR1 is MNHEY and CDR2 is SVGAGI in the germline V gene. The CDR3 sequence is 15 residues long. The CDR3 protein is CASSYNSINTGELFF. CDR3 sequence (DNA): TGTGCCAGCAGTTATAATAGCATCAACACCGGGGAGCTGTTTTTT.

The chain uses TRBV12-5 and TRBJ2-6; no clear D gene. Per germline, CDR1 LGHNT and CDR2 FRNRAP. V gave up 11 bases and J gave up 1 base, with 9 bases separating them. This CDR3 spans 13 amino acids. The CDR3 sequence is CAGSGSGANVLTF. As DNA, the CDR3 is TGTGCTGGTTCGGGTTCTGGGGCCAACGTCCTGACTTTC.

V and J are TRBV9 and TRBJ2-1; 7 bases map to TRBD2. Germline CDR1 SGDLS, CDR2 YYNGEE. This CDR3 contains 15 residues. V was clipped by 4 bases and J by 2 bases; unmatched bases: 6. The CDR3: CASSTVAGAYNEQFF. CDR3 sequence (DNA): TGTGCCAGCAGCACCGTAGCGGGTGCCTACAATGAGCAGTTCTTC.